Following are 14 T cell receptor beta chains from one sample sequenced in a study of beta chain features in type 1 diabetes. Overall study results and limits: All four CD4+ subsets of Type 1 diabetes patients contained TCRB CDR3s that were moderately but significantly shorter.

Their target antigens are unknown. Since all of the isolated RNA was reverse transcribed, expressed TCRB transcripts were what got sequenced. Generated by immunoSEQ multiplex PCR, the TCRdb table keeps only in-frame clones and is missing some. The sample yields 350,000 to 450,000 clones, 10% to 15% seen once. The sample taken for sequencing was naive CD4+ T cells from blood. The receptors come from a woman aged 18-29 years with type 1 diabetes.

V gene TRBV9 combines with J gene TRBJ1-2; the D gene is possibly TRBD1 (6 bases). The CDR3 consists of 15 residues. The germline V gene has CDR1 SGDLS and CDR2 YYNGEE. The ends were cut back, 3 bases at V and 4 bases at J, with 16 bases in the middle. CDR3 in amino acids: CASSANRAGGYGYTF. CDR3 DNA sequence: TGTGCCAGCAGCGCCAACAGGGCCGGTGGCTATGGCTACACCTTC.

This clone was observed a few times. The chain couples TRBV19 to TRBJ2-1; possible D gene TRBD1, 6 bases. The CDR3 is 13 amino acids. Germline CDR1 LNHDA, CDR2 SQIVND (reference sequence). Trimming shortened V by 8 bases and J by 1 base, and 9 bases separated the two germline ends. The CDR3 DNA follows: TGTGCCAGTCGCAGGGGTTCCTACAATGAGCAGTTCTTC. Its translation is CASRRGSYNEQFF.

This clone has more than one count but fewer than ten. The chain carries TRBV30 and TRBJ2-7, with 10 nucleotides matching TRBD1. CDR3 length equals 12 residues. Per the germline V gene, CDR1 is GTSNPN and CDR2 is SVGIG (reference sequence). V shed 8 bases, J shed 2 bases, and the junction held 3 bases outside the gene matches. Written as DNA, the CDR3 is TGTGCCGTAGGGACAGGGGCCTACGAGCAGTACTTC. Its protein product is CAVGTGAYEQYF. Based on the CDR3 plus reference TRBV30 and TRBJ2-7, the full variable domain is SQTIHQWPATLVQPVGSPLSLECTVEGTSNPNLYWYRQAAGRGLQLLFYSVGIGQISSEVPQNLSASRPQDRQFILSSKKLLLSDSGFYLCAVGTGAYEQYFGPGTRLTVT.

This clone was observed a few times. The chain combines TRBV7-2 with TRBJ2-2; 8 nucleotides line up with TRBD1. The CDR3 is 13 amino acids. J lost 7 bases, V lost 5 bases, and 3 bases had no gene match. Germline assignment: CDR1 SGHTA and CDR2 FQGNSA. The CDR3 reads CASSRGQGGELFF. The CDR3 DNA reads TGTGCCAGCAGCCGAGGACAGGGCGGGGAGCTGTTTTTT. Drawing the rest from reference TRBV7-2 and TRBJ2-2, the complete variable domain is GAGVSQSPSNKVTEKGKDVELRCDPISGHTALYWYRQSLGQGLEFLIYFQGNSAPDKSGLPSDRFSAERTGGSVSTLTIQRTQQEDSAVYLCASSRGQGGELFFGEGSRLTVL.

In this sample, this clone turned up a few times. The chain combines TRBV7-3 with TRBJ2-2; 8 bases map to TRBD2. The CDR3 covers 17 residues. Unmatched junction bases numbered 10, after V lost 5 bases and J lost 2 bases. CDR1 is SGHTA and CDR2 is FQGTGA in the germline V gene. This CDR3 is CASSLTAGDLNTGELFF. The CDR3, as DNA: TGTGCCAGCAGCCTTACAGCGGGAGACTTAAACACCGGGGAGCTGTTTTTT.

This clone was seen a few times. V and J are TRBV20-1 and TRBJ2-7; 7 nucleotides line up with TRBD1. Per the germline V gene, CDR1 is DFQATT and CDR2 is SNEGSKA (reference sequence). The junction had 4 bases not matched to a gene; V was cut back by 4 bases and J by 7 bases. The CDR3 extends over 11 amino acids. CDR3 nucleotides: TGCAGTGCTACCACAGGGGTTGAGCAGTACTTC. Translation gives CSATTGVEQYF.

This clone was counted only a few times. This rearrangement joins TRBV6-6 to TRBJ2-7; 7 bases line up with TRBD1. J lost 3 bases, V lost 5 bases, and 7 bases had no gene match. In germline, CDR1 is MNHNY, CDR2 SVGAGI (reference sequence). The CDR3 loop spans 14 amino acids. CDR3 loop: CASSPNRDSYEQYF. CDR3 nucleotides: TGTGCCAGCAGTCCCAACCGGGACAGCTACGAGCAGTACTTC.

The rearrangement uses TRBV19 and TRBJ2-2; D might be TRBD2 (5 bases). V was cut by 6 bases and J by 6 bases, with 14 bases left in between. CDR3 length equals 14 residues. Germline values: CDR1 LNHDA, CDR2 SQIVND (reference sequence). The CDR3: CASSSGMVAGELFF. The DNA for the CDR3 is TGTGCCAGTAGCTCGGGGATGGTGGCCGGGGAGCTGTTTTTT.

The chain has TRBV5-1 and TRBJ2-1; 13 bases are a match to TRBD2. Losses at the gene ends were 4 bases for V and 8 bases for J; bases not matched to a gene: 6. The CDR3 contains 15 residues. The germline CDR1 and CDR2 sequences are SGHRS and YFSETQ. In DNA form, the CDR3 reads TGCGCCAGCAGCCCGGGACTAGCGGGGCCCTATGAGCAGTTCTTC. Residues: CASSPGLAGPYEQFF.

The table lists this clone with a few counts. The rearrangement links TRBV29-1 to TRBJ2-4; 7 positions match TRBD1. Per the germline V gene, CDR1 is SQVTM and CDR2 is ANQGSEA. Unmatched junction bases numbered 5, after V lost 6 bases and J lost 3 bases. This CDR3 is built from 13 residues. The CDR3 loop is CSVIRQGKNIQYF. CDR3 DNA sequence: TGCAGCGTCATCCGACAGGGCAAAAACATTCAGTACTTC.

This clone was detected only a few times. This specimen includes other DNA sequences encoding the same CDR3. V gene TRBV7-2 combines with J gene TRBJ2-7; 7 nucleotides align to TRBD2. The CDR3 consists of 14 residues. The trim removed 2 bases at V and 4 bases at J, leaving 5 bases unmatched. The germline V gene has CDR1 SGHTA and CDR2 FQGNSA. DNA for the CDR3: TGTGCCAGCAGCTTACCGGGAGGCGTTTACGAGCAGTACTTC. Protein product: CASSLPGGVYEQYF.

V gene TRBV5-1 combines with J gene TRBJ2-2, with 9 bases aligning to TRBD1. Germline assignment: CDR1 SGHRS and CDR2 YFSETQ. The CDR3 sequence is 14 residues long. V lost 5 bases and J lost 3; bases outside the gene matches: 2. CDR3 residues: CASRRQGDTGELFF. The CDR3 DNA reads TGCGCCAGCAGACGACAGGGGGACACCGGGGAGCTGTTTTTT.

The chain carries TRBV6-1 and TRBJ2-5, with 7 bases lining up with TRBD2. This CDR3 has 13 amino acids. Trimming at V came to 7 bases and at J to 3 bases, leaving 5 bases not matched to a gene. CDR1 and CDR2 from the germline V gene are MNHNS and SASEGT. The CDR3 DNA is TGTGCCAGCATTCAGGGAGGGAAAGAGACCCAGTACTTC. Amino acids: CASIQGGKETQYF.

Written as DNA, the CDR3 is TGTGCCACCGCGACTTCCTTATTAGCGGCCGGAGGGACCCAGTACTTC. Protein sequence: CATATSLLAAGGTQYF. The gene calls are TRBV2 and TRBJ2-5, with a weak D call TRBD2 (6 bases). From germline, CDR1 is SNHLY and CDR2 FYNNEI. Trimming shortened V by 10 bases and J by 7 bases, and 28 bases separated the two germline ends. This CDR3 contains 16 residues.